These T cell receptor beta chains were read from a single sample in a study of cytomegalovirus exposure and HLA in healthy donors. Clones were sequenced by immunoSEQ multiplex PCR, and TCRdb holds only the in-frame ones, with some missing. The sample has around 140,000 clones, roughly 9.6% seen once. Input material: PBMCs. These receptors originate from a woman aged 40 to 50 in good health and CMV-seropositive. CDR3s include the opening cysteine and the closing phenylalanine or tryptophan. Rows give clone size only sometimes, using once, few, many, or a class for an expanded clone.

v_call: TRBV6-6
cdr3_length: 14
j_call: TRBJ2-1
clone_size: few
cdr3_aa: CASSYAGQGNEQFF

v_call: TRBV6-5
cdr3_length: 16
j_call: TRBJ2-5
clone_size: .
cdr3_aa: CASSYEGQGAAETQYF

v_call: TRBV5-6
cdr3_length: 14
j_call: TRBJ1-2
clone_size: few
cdr3_aa: CASSADKALYGHTF

v_call: TRBV5-1
cdr3_length: 14
j_call: TRBJ1-2
clone_size: few
cdr3_aa: CASSDGQGAYGYTF

v_call: TRBV5-3
cdr3_length: 12
j_call: TRBJ2-5
clone_size: few
cdr3_aa: CARSQGAKTQYF

v_call: TRBV9
cdr3_length: 15
j_call: TRBJ2-2
clone_size: few
cdr3_aa: CASSVSWGGTGELFF

v_call: TRBV27
cdr3_length: 15
j_call: TRBJ1-4
clone_size: .
cdr3_aa: CASSTSRAVEEKLFF

v_call: TRBV7-2
cdr3_length: 13
j_call: TRBJ2-1
clone_size: few
cdr3_aa: CASSFWGGHEQFF

v_call: TRBV7-2
cdr3_length: 17
j_call: TRBJ1-2
clone_size: .
cdr3_aa: CASSPRGTIPSNYGYTF

v_call: TRBV5-8
cdr3_length: 15
j_call: TRBJ1-2
clone_size: few
cdr3_aa: CASSLGTGNYYGYTF

v_call: TRBV5-1
cdr3_length: 13
j_call: TRBJ1-2
clone_size: .
cdr3_aa: CASRGTGLYGYTF

v_call: TRBV6-5
cdr3_length: 14
j_call: TRBJ2-5
clone_size: .
cdr3_aa: CASSYFPGGETQYF

v_call: TRBV19
cdr3_length: 14
j_call: TRBJ1-2
clone_size: .
cdr3_aa: CASIRNGRNYGYTF

v_call: TRBV10-2
cdr3_length: 14
j_call: TRBJ2-1
clone_size: few
cdr3_aa: CASSGGSSYNEQFF

v_call: TRBV27
cdr3_length: 14
j_call: TRBJ1-6
clone_size: .
cdr3_aa: CASRRTGADSPLHF

v_call: TRBV5-1
cdr3_length: 16
j_call: TRBJ2-5
clone_size: few
cdr3_aa: CASSLWGDWAQETQYF

v_call: TRBV29-1
cdr3_length: 12
j_call: TRBJ2-7
clone_size: few
cdr3_aa: CGARQGIYEQYF

v_call: TRBV5-1
cdr3_length: 14
j_call: TRBJ1-2
clone_size: few
cdr3_aa: CASSPGQGTYGYTF

v_call: TRBV7-9
cdr3_length: 17
j_call: TRBJ1-2
clone_size: .
cdr3_aa: CASSSSGSGTTYYGYTF

v_call: TRBV7-6
cdr3_length: 15
j_call: TRBJ2-1
clone_size: few
cdr3_aa: CASSLLAGAGNEQFF

v_call: TRBV27
cdr3_length: 15
j_call: TRBJ2-5
clone_size: few
cdr3_aa: CASSPLAGAQETQYF

v_call: TRBV5-1
cdr3_length: 17
j_call: TRBJ1-4
clone_size: few
cdr3_aa: CASSLYEGESTNEKLFF

v_call: TRBV2
cdr3_length: 16
j_call: TRBJ1-1
clone_size: .
cdr3_aa: CASSEGNIVINTEAFF

v_call: TRBV7-2
cdr3_length: 15
j_call: TRBJ2-5
clone_size: few
cdr3_aa: CASSSLYRRQETQYF

v_call: TRBV29-1
cdr3_length: 14
j_call: TRBJ1-2
clone_size: few
cdr3_aa: CSVERPGILWGYTF

v_call: TRBV6-1
cdr3_length: 14
j_call: TRBJ2-5
clone_size: few
cdr3_aa: CASSPKTSQETQYF

v_call: TRBV7-9
cdr3_length: 15
j_call: TRBJ2-3
clone_size: .
cdr3_aa: CASSLHGGRTDTQYF

v_call: TRBV9
cdr3_length: 11
j_call: TRBJ1-2
clone_size: few
cdr3_aa: CASRPRDRFNF

v_call: TRBV9
cdr3_length: 15
j_call: TRBJ1-1
clone_size: few
cdr3_aa: CASSGEGGRNTEAFF

v_call: TRBV4-1
cdr3_length: 15
j_call: TRBJ1-1
clone_size: few
cdr3_aa: CASSPSERMNTEAFF